This TCR beta chain was observed in a study of Ad26.COV2.S vaccination and SARS-CoV-2 variants. The wider study: By the intramuscular route, Ad26.COV2.S was given once, or twice 56 days apart. Study results and limitations: Vaccinated individuals (as opposed to placebo recipients) had higher spike-specific TCR breadth.

Libraries were prepared by immunoSEQ multiplex PCR; TCRdb keeps only in-frame clonotypes and omits some of them. This sample has around 240,000 clones, with approximately 90% found just once. As to treatment: roughly 18 received Ad26.COV2.S at low or high dose, single or two shots; about 5 received placebo; per-sample allocation not given. Sampling happened 63 days after the first vaccine or placebo injection. Per the germline V gene, CDR1 is ENHRY and CDR2 is SYGVKD. The CDR3 is 14 amino acids. Trimming at V came to 10 bases and at J to 7 bases, leaving 8 bases not matched to a gene. About this clone: Its antigen is unknown.

The source of this sequence is a person between 18 and 65 years old who received the Ad26.COV2.S COVID-19 vaccine or a placebo. The chain carries TRBV10-3 and TRBJ2-2; 11 nucleotides agree with TRBD1. This material consisted of peripheral blood, taken in a trial of Ad26.COV2.S vaccine versus placebo. This CDR3 reads CATGQGATDGELFF. CDR3 sequence (DNA): TGTGCCACCGGACAGGGGGCAACAGACGGGGAGCTGTTTTTT.